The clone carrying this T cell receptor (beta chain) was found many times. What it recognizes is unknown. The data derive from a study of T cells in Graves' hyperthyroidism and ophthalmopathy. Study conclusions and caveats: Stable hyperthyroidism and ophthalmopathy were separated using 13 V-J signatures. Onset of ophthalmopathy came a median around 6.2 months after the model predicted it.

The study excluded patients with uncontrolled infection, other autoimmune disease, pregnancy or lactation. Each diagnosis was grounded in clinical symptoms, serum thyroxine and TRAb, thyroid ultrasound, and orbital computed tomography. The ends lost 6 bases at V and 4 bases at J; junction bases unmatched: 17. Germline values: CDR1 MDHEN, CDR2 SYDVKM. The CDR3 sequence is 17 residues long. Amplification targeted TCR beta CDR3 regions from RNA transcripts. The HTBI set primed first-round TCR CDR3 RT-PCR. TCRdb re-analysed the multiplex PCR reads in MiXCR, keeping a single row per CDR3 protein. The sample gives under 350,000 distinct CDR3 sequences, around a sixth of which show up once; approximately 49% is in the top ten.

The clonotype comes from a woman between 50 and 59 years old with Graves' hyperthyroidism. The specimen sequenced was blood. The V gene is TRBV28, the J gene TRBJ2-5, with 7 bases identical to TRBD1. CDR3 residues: CASSEIPGQLILETQYF. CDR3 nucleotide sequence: TGTGCCAGCAGCGAAATCCCGGGACAGCTTATCCTAGAGACCCAGTACTTC.